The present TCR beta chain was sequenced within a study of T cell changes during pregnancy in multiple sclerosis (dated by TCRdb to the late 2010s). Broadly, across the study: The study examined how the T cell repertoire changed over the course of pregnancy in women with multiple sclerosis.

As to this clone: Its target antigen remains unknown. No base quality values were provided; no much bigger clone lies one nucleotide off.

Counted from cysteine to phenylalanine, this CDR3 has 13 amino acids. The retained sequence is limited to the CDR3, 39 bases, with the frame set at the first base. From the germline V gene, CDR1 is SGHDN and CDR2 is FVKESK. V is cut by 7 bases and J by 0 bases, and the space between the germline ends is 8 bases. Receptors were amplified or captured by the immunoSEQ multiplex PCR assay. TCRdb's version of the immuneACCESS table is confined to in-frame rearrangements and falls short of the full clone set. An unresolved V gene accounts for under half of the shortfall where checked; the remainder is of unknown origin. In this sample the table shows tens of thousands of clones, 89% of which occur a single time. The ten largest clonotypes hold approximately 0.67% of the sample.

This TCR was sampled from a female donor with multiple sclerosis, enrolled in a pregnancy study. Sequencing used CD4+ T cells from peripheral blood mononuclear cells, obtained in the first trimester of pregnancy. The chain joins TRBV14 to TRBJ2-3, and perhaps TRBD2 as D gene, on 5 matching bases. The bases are TGTGCCAGCAAGGGCGGGAGCACAGATACGCAGTATTTT. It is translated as CASKGGSTDTQYF.